This T cell receptor (beta chain) was obtained from a study of blood T cell repertoires in COVID-19 (dated by TCRdb to between 2020 and 2021). Context from the whole study: Samples from collaborators originated in the United States, Italy and Spain and spanned both the acute and convalescent phases of COVID-19. The prospective study material was composed of cDNA or gDNA derived from T cells, B-cell-depleted T cells, or PBMCs. Subjects who had been exposed to COVID-19, were actively infected with it, or had recovered from it provided the deeply sampled blood TCRbeta repertoires that made up the dataset. The repertoires were released in a freely available public database meant as a resource for research on the immune response to SARS-CoV-2. The samples were drawn from the first 160 participants of the ongoing ImmuneRACE study and from about 1,200 subjects provided by 6 global collaborators. A de-identified subject ID, COVID-19 status, age in years and sex were almost always included in the sample metadata. HLA class I and class II types, where available, came from metadata supplied by the sample provider rather than from assay-based typing. What the study reported, not specific to this receptor: Clinical and demographic metadata were provided uncurated, with the amount varying by source and participant.

Comment on this clone: Its antigen is still unknown. No base quality values were provided; no much bigger clone lies one nucleotide off.

TCRbeta CDR3 regions were amplified from genomic DNA by means of the immunoSEQ Assay, a bias-controlled multiplex PCR. From the authors' description of their analysis: Nucleated cell counts per sample were estimated from amplification of reference gene primers within the assay. To quantify the absolute abundance of each unique TCRbeta CDR3 rearrangement, sequence reads were collapsed and filtered. For each sample, productive Simpson clonality was calculated as the square root of Simpson's diversity index across productive rearrangements. In TCRdb, the immuneACCESS table is reduced to in-frame sequences with V and J assigned. These tables do not hold every clone; where another copy was compared, an unresolved V gene accounts for under half, and the others remain unexplained. V, J and clone size were drawn from that table, and D and trimming were deduced from the DNA. The sample includes more than 200,000 clones, with over 80% observed a single time. The ten largest clones represent 27% of the sample.

Whole blood was collected in K2EDTA tubes by collaborating institutions according to the institutions' own protocols. For TCRbeta analysis, collaborators shipped samples as frozen whole blood, isolated PBMCs, or DNA extracted from either of those sample types. The CDR3 holds 16 amino acids from the cysteine to the phenylalanine. Only CDR3 DNA remains: 48 bases, in frame from the first base. V and J are trimmed by 0 bases and 6 bases, and the gene matches miss 5 bases of the junction. The germline V gene provides CDR1 MNHEY and CDR2 SVGAGI. Here the chain combines TRBV6-5 and TRBJ2-1; 10 bases in between match TRBD2. Specimen: peripheral blood. This TCR came from a man aged 35-49 years with acute or convalescent COVID-19. The CDR3 sequence is CASSYSLAGRVNEQFF. The DNA sequence reads TGTGCCAGCAGTTACTCACTAGCGGGAAGGGTCAATGAGCAGTTCTTC.